This TCR beta chain emerged from a study of blood T cell repertoires in COVID-19. The length of the CDR3 is 14 residues. V lost 6 bases, J lost 2 bases, and 4 bases stayed unmatched. Germline loops: CDR1 KGHDR, CDR2 SFDVKD. Authors' processing steps: Counts of nucleated cells, estimated from reference gene primer amplification, were obtained. The protocol was immunoSEQ multiplex PCR, while the TCRdb copy is restricted to in-frame clones and leaves out a portion. V, J and clone size derive from that table, while D and trimming were established from the DNA sequence. The sample consists of roughly 11,000 clones, around 70% of them appearing once.

Input material: peripheral blood. The TCR was taken from a man between 60 and 75 years old with COVID-19, enrolled during active disease. The gene calls are TRBV24-1 and TRBJ2-7; the match to TRBD1 covers 9 bases. The CDR3 DNA reads as TGTGCCACCAGTCCGGGACAGGGCACCTACGAGCAGTACTTC. Translation gives CATSPGQGTYEQYF.